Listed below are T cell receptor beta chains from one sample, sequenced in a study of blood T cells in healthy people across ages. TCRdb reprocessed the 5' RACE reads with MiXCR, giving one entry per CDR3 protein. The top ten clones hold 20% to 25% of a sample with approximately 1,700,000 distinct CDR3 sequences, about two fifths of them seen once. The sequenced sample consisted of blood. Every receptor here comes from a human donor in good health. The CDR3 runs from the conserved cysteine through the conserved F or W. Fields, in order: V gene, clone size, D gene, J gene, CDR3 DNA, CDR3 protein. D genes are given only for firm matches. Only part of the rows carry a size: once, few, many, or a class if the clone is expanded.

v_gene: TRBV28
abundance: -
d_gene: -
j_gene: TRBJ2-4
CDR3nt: TGTGCCAGCAGTTTACGGCAGGGGTCGGTCAAAAACATTCAGTACTTC
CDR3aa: CASSLRQGSVKNIQYF

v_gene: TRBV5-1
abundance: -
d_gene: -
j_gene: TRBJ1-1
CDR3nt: TGCGCCAGCAGCTTGGCTGGGCAGAACTTGAACACTGAAGCTTTCTTT
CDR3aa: CASSLAGQNLNTEAFF

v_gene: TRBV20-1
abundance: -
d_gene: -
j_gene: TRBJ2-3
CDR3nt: TGCAGTGCCGCCGAGGGGACTCCCTTAGATACGCAGTATTTT
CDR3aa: CSAAEGTPLDTQYF

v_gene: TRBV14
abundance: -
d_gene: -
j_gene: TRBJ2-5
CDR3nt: TGTGCCAGCAGCCACCACAACCAAGAGACCCAGTACTTC
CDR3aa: CASSHHNQETQYF

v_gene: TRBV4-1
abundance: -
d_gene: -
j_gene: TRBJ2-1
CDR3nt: TGCGCCAGCAGCCAGGGGGGAAAGGGCAATGAGCAGTTCTTC
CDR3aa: CASSQGGKGNEQFF

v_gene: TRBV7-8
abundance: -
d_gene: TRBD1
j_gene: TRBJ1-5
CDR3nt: TGTGCCAGCAGCTCCGACAGGGGGCCACTACGAGCCCAGCATTTT
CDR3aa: CASSSDRGPLRAQHF

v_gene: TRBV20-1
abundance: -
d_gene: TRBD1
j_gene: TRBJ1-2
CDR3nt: TGCAGTGCTAGAGATATGGAGGGGGCGGATGGCTACACCTTC
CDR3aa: CSARDMEGADGYTF

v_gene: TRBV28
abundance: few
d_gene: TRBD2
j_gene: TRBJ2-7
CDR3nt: TGTGCCAGCAGTTCTACGGGACTATTAACCTCCGAGCAGTACTTC
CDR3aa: CASSSTGLLTSEQYF

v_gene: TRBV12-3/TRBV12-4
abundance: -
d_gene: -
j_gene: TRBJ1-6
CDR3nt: TGTGCCAGCAGGGACTCATCTAATTCACCCCTCCACTTT
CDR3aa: CASRDSSNSPLHF

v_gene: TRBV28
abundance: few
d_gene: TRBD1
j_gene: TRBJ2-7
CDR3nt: TGTGCCACTTCCGACAGGGGCCTCTCCTACGAGCAGTACTTC
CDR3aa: CATSDRGLSYEQYF

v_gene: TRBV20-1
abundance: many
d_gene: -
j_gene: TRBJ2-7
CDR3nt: TGCAGTGCTAGAAGGGGGGTATCCTACGAGCAGTACTTC
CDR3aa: CSARRGVSYEQYF

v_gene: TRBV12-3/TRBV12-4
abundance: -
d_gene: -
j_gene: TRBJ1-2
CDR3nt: TGTGCCAGCAGTCAGGACAGCTTCCCTTATGGCTGCACCTTC
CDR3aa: CASSQDSFPYGCTF

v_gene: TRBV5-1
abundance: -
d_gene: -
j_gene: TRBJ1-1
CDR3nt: TGCGCCAGCAGCTCGTTGGACCCAATGAACACTGAAGCTTTCTTT
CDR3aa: CASSSLDPMNTEAFF